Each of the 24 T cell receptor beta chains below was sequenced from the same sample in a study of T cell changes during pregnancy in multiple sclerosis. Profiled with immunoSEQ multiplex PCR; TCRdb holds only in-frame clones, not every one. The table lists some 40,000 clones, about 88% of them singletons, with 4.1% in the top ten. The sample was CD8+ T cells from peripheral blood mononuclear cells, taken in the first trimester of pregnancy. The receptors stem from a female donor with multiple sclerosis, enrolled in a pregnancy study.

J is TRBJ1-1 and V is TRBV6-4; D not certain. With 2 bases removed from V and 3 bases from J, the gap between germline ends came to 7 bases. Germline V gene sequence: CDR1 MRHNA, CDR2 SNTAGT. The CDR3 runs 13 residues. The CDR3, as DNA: TGTGCCAGCAGTGACAAATCTTACACTGAAGCTTTCTTT. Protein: CASSDKSYTEAFF.

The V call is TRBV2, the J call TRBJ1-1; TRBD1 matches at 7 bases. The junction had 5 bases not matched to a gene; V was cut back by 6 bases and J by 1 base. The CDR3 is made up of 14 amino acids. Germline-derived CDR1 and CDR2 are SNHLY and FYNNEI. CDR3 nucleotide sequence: TGTGCCAGCAGGGGGGACAGAGAGAACACTGAAGCTTTCTTT. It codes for CASRGDRENTEAFF.

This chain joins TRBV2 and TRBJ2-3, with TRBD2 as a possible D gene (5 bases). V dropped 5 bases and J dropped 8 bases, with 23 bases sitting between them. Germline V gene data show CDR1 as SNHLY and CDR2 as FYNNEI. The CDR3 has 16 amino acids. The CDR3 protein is CASSTDPIGLSSTQYF. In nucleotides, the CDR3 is TGTGCCAGCAGTACCGATCCGATAGGACTCTCGAGTACGCAGTATTTT.

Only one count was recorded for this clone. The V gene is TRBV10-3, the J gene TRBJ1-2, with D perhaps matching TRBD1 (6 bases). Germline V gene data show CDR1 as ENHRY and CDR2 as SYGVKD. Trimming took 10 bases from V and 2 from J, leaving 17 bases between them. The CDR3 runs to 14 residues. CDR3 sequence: CATETQGTNYGYTF. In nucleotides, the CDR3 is TGTGCCACCGAAACGCAGGGGACAAACTATGGCTACACCTTC.

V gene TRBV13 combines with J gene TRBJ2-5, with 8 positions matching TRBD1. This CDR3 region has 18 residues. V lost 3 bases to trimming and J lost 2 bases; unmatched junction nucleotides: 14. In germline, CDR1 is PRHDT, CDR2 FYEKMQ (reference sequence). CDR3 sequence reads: CASSFRQGLPLGQETQYF. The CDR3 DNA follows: TGTGCCAGCAGCTTTCGACAGGGGCTCCCTCTAGGGCAAGAGACCCAGTACTTC.

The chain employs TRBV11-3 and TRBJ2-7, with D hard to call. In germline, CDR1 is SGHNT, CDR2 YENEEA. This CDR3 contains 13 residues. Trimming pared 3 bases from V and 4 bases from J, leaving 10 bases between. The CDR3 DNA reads TGTGCCAGCAGCTTCAGGCCCGATTACGAGCAGTACTTC. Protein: CASSFRPDYEQYF.

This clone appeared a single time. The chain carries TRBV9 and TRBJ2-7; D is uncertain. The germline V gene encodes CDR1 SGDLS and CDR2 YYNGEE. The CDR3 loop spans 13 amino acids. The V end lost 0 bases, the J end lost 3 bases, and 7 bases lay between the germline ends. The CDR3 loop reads CASSVEYGYEQYF. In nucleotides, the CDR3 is TGTGCCAGCAGCGTAGAGTACGGCTACGAGCAGTACTTC.

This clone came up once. For the CDR3, the DNA is TGTGCCACCAGCAGACCGACAGGGGGGCCGTACGAGCAGTACTTC. It is translated as CATSRPTGGPYEQYF. The chain is built from TRBV15 and TRBJ2-7; 9 nucleotides match TRBD1. Trimming removed 2 bases from V and 4 bases from J; junction bases left unmatched: 6. Germline assignment: CDR1 LNHNV and CDR2 YYDKDF (reference sequence). CDR3 size: 15 residues.

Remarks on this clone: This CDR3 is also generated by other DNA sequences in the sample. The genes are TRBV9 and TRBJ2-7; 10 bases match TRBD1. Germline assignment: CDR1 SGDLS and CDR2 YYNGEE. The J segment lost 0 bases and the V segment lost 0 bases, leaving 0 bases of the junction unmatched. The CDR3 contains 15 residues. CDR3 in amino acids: CASSVGTGGSYEQYF. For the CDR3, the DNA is TGTGCCAGCAGCGTAGGGACAGGGGGCTCCTACGAGCAGTACTTC.

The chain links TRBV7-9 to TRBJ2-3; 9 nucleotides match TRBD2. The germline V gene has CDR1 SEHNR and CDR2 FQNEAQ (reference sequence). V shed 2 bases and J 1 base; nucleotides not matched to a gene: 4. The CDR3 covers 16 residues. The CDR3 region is CASSLWASGGTDTQYF. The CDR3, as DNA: TGTGCCAGCAGCTTATGGGCTAGCGGGGGCACAGATACGCAGTATTTT. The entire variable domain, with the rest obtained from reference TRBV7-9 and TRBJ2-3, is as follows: DTGVSQNPRHKITKRGQNVTFRCDPISEHNRLYWYRQTLGQGPEFLTYFQNEAQLEKSRLLSDRFSAERPKGSFSTLEIQRTEQGDSAMYLCASSLWASGGTDTQYFGPGTRLTVL.

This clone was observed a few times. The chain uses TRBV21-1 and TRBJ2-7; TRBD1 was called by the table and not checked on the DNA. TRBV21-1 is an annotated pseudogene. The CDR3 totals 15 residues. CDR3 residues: CASSRTLLGPYEQYF. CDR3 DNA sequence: TGTGCCAGCAGCAGGACACTTCTTGGGCCCTACGAGCAGTACTTC.

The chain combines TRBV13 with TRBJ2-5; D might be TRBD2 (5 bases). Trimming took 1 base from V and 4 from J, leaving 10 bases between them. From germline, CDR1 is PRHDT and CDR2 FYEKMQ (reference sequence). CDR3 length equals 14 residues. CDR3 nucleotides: TGTGCCAGCAGCTTAGTTTTAGAGGGAGAGACCCAGTACTTC. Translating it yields CASSLVLEGETQYF.

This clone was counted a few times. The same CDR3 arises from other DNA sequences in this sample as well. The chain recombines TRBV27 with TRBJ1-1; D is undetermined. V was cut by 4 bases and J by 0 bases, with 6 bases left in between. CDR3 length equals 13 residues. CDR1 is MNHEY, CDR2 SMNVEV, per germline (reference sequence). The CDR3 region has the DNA TGTGCCAGCAGTTCGGGGATGAACACTGAAGCTTTCTTT. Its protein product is CASSSGMNTEAFF.

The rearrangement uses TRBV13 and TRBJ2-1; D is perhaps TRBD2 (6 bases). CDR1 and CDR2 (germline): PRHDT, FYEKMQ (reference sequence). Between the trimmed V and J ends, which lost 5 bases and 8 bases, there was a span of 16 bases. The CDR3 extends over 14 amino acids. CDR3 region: CASSRPGLRDEQFF. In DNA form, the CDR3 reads TGTGCCAGCAGCCGACCGGGACTCCGGGATGAGCAGTTCTTC.

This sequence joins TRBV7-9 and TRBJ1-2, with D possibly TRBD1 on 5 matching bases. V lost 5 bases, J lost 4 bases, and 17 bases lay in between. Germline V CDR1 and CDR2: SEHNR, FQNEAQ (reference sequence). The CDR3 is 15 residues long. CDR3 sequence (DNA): TGTGCCAGCAGCGACTCTCAGGGTCTTGGCTATGGCTACACCTTC. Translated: CASSDSQGLGYGYTF.

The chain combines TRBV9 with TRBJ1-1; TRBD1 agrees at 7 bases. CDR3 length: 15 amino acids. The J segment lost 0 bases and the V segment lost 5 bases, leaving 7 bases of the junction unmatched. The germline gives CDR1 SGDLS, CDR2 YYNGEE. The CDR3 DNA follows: TGTGCCAGCAGGGAGGGGGCGGAGATGAACACTGAAGCTTTCTTT. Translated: CASREGAEMNTEAFF.

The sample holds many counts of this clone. The CDR3 reads CASSDSVSGGNNEQFF. CDR3 bases: TGTGCCAGCAGTGACTCGGTTAGCGGGGGTAACAATGAGCAGTTCTTC. The V gene is TRBV6-4, the J gene TRBJ2-1, with TRBD2 matching over 9 bases. V was pared by 0 bases and J by 5 bases, with 5 bases of the junction left unmatched. Germline CDR1 reads MRHNA; CDR2 reads SNTAGT. CDR3 length: 16 residues.

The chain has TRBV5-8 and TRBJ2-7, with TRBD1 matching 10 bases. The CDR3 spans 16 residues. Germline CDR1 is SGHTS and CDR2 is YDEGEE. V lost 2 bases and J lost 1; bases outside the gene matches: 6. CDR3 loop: CASSFVRDRGSYEQYF. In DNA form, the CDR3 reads TGTGCCAGCAGCTTCGTACGGGACAGGGGTTCCTACGAGCAGTACTTC. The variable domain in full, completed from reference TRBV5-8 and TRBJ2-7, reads EAGVTQSPTHLIKTRGQQATLRCSPISGHTSVYWYQQALGLGLQFLLWYDEGEERNRGNFPPRFSGRQFPNYSSELNVNALELEDSALYLCASSFVRDRGSYEQYFGPGTRLTVT.

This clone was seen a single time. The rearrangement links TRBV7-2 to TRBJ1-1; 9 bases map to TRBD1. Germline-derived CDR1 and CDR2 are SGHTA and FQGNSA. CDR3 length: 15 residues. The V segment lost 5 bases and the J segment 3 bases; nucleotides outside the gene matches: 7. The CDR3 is CASSATGGIHTEAFF. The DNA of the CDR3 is TGTGCCAGCAGCGCCACAGGGGGCATCCACACTGAAGCTTTCTTT.

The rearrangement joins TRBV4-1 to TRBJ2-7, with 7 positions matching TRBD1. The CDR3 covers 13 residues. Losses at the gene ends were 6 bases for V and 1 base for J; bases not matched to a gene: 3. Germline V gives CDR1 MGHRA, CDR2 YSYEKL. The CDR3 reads CASSYRGSYEQYF. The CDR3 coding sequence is TGCGCCAGCAGTTACAGGGGATCCTACGAGCAGTACTTC.

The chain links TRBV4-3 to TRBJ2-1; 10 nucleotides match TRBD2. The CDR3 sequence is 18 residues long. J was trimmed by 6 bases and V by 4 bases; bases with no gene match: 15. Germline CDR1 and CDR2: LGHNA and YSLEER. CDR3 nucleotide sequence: TGCGCCAGCAGCCGACAGTCTAGCGGGGGCCCCTTCAGCAATGAGCAGTTCTTC. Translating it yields CASSRQSSGGPFSNEQFF.

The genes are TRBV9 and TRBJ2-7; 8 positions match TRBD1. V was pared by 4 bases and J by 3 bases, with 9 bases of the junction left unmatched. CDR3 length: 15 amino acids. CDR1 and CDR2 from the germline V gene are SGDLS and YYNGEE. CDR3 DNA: TGTGCCAGCAGCCCTTCCAACAGGGGGGACTACGAGCAGTACTTC. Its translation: CASSPSNRGDYEQYF.

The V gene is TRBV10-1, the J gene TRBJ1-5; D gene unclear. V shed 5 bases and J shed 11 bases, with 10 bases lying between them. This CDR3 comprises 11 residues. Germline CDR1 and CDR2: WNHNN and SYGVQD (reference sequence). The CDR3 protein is CASSNVEAQHF. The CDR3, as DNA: TGCGCCAGCAGTAATGTAGAGGCCCAGCATTTT.

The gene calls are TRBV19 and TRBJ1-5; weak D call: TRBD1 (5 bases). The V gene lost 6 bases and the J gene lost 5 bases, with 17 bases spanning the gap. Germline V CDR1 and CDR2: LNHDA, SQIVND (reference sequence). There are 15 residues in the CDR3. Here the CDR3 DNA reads TGTGCCAGTAGCCTGGGGGGAGACGTTGATCAGCCCCAGCATTTT. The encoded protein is CASSLGGDVDQPQHF.